The 10 T cell receptor beta chains in this list originate from one sample, sequenced in a study of shared clonotypes between healthy human individuals. Using immunoSEQ multiplex PCR, the repertoire was profiled, and TCRdb retains in-frame clones only, with some absent. The table lists 1.5 million to 2.5 million clones, about 95% of them singletons, with 0.9% to 1.5% in the top ten. CD8 cells classed as naive were CD45RO-negative and positively selected for CCR7, excluding terminally differentiated effector memory CD45RA+ cells. Sequenced: naive CD8+ T cells sorted from blood. The receptor set was obtained from a man between 18 and 29 years old in good health.

J is TRBJ2-7 and V is TRBV7-8; D remains ambiguous. This CDR3 comprises 15 residues. Germline CDR1 is SGHVS and CDR2 is FQNEAQ. Trimming pared 0 bases from V and 7 bases from J, leaving 16 bases between. CDR3 amino acids: CASSLAALGGLEQYF. The CDR3 DNA is TGTGCCAGCAGCTTAGCGGCCTTGGGTGGCCTGGAGCAGTACTTC. Based on the CDR3 plus reference TRBV7-8 and TRBJ2-7, the full variable domain is GAGVSQSPRYKVAKRGQDVALRCDPISGHVSLFWYQQALGQGPEFLTYFQNEAQLDKSGLPSDRFFAERPEGSVSTLKIQRTQQEDSAVYLCASSLAALGGLEQYFGPGTRLTVT.

The chain is built from TRBV5-1 and TRBJ2-1; 7 nucleotides match TRBD2. This CDR3 contains 17 residues. Germline loops: CDR1 SGHRS, CDR2 YFSETQ. Unmatched junction bases numbered 14, after V lost 4 bases and J lost 4 bases. CDR3 in DNA: TGCGCCAGCAGCCCCCTCCCAGGGCTAGCGGAATACAATGAGCAGTTCTTC. Encoded protein: CASSPLPGLAEYNEQFF.

This chain joins TRBV7-9 and TRBJ2-3, with D hard to call. The CDR3 loop spans 12 amino acids. CDR1 SEHNR and CDR2 FQNEAQ come from the germline V gene (reference sequence). The V end was cut by 10 bases, the J end by 3 bases, with 11 bases between. In DNA form, the CDR3 reads TGTGCCACCGGTGTCGGGACAGATACGCAGTATTTT. Translation: CATGVGTDTQYF.

The chain combines TRBV27 with TRBJ2-1; 13 nucleotides align to TRBD2. This CDR3 comprises 16 residues. With 3 bases clipped from V and 6 bases from J, the junction kept 5 bases outside the gene matches. The germline CDR1 and CDR2 sequences are MNHEY and SMNVEV (reference sequence). DNA for the CDR3: TGTGCCAGCAGTTTCGGGACTAGCGGGGCCTGCAATGAGCAGTTCTTC. Its protein product is CASSFGTSGACNEQFF.

This clone has a single count. V gene TRBV9 combines with J gene TRBJ1-4, with 9 bases that match TRBD1. The CDR3 loop spans 16 amino acids. Trimming cost V 3 bases and J 5 bases; bases outside gene matches: 8. CDR1 and CDR2 (germline): SGDLS, YYNGEE. CDR3 coding DNA: TGTGCCAGCAGCGCTTCGTCCGGGACAGGGAATGAAAAACTGTTTTTT. Amino acid sequence: CASSASSGTGNEKLFF.

This chain uses TRBV27 with TRBJ2-2; 8 bases align to TRBD1. This CDR3 contains 16 residues. CDR1 is MNHEY, CDR2 SMNVEV, per germline (reference sequence). Losses at the gene ends were 7 bases for V and 6 bases for J; bases not matched to a gene: 13. In nucleotides, the CDR3 is TGTGCCAGCACCCTTATTACAGGGGGTTATGCCGGGGAGCTGTTTTTT. Its protein product is CASTLITGGYAGELFF.

This chain uses TRBV11-3 with TRBJ1-5; D unclear. Trimming shortened V by 5 bases and J by 2 bases, and 10 bases separated the two germline ends. The CDR3 length is 14 residues. The V gene's germline CDR1 is SGHNT and CDR2 YENEEA. The CDR3 loop is CASSHRRGNQPQHF. DNA for the CDR3: TGTGCCAGCAGCCACCGGAGGGGCAATCAGCCCCAGCATTTT.

The chain has TRBV6-5 and TRBJ2-5; no reliable D call. V gave up 5 bases and J gave up 1 base, with 14 bases separating them. The germline gives CDR1 MNHEY, CDR2 SVGAGI. The length of the CDR3 is 15 residues. The CDR3 DNA follows: TGTGCCAGCAGTAAGATGTCAATACTCCAAGAGACCCAGTACTTC. It yields the protein CASSKMSILQETQYF.

The chain has TRBV9 and TRBJ1-1; D possibly corresponds to TRBD1 (5 bases). This CDR3 spans 14 amino acids. V was shortened by 3 bases and J by 8 bases, with 17 bases between the two germline ends. Germline loops: CDR1 SGDLS, CDR2 YYNGEE. DNA of the CDR3: TGTGCCAGCAGCGCAGACGGGACGTTGACGGAAGCTTTCTTT. This encodes CASSADGTLTEAFF.

V gene TRBV9 combines with J gene TRBJ2-7; TRBD2 might be the D (5 bases). Looked up from germline, CDR1 is SGDLS and CDR2 is YYNGEE. Trimming stripped 0 bases from V and 7 bases from J, with 11 bases between. This CDR3 is built from 13 residues. This CDR3 reads CASSVVERGEQYF. The CDR3 nucleotides are TGTGCCAGCAGCGTAGTTGAGCGAGGGGAGCAGTACTTC. Full variable domain (rest looked up from reference TRBV9 and TRBJ2-7): DSGVTQTPKHLITATGQRVTLRCSPRSGDLSVYWYQQSLDQGLQFLIQYYNGEERAKGNILERFSAQQFPDLHSELNLSSLELGDSALYFCASSVVERGEQYFGPGTRLTVT.